This T cell receptor beta chain was identified in a study of blood T cell repertoires in COVID-19. Study information: Specimens from acute and convalescent COVID-19 originated in the United States, Italy and Spain.

Here immunoSEQ multiplex PCR was the method, and the copy in TCRdb shows in-frame clones only, minus some. The sample consists of nearly 50,000 clones, under 90% of them appearing once. This CDR3 spans 15 amino acids. The germline V and J ends were trimmed by 1 base and 4 bases, with 11 bases remaining between them. Germline assignment: CDR1 MGHDK and CDR2 SYGVNS. Seattle's cohort entered during active infection and was followed longitudinally. Sequenced input: peripheral blood. V gene TRBV25-1 combines with J gene TRBJ1-5, with a tentative D call TRBD1 (5 bases). This clonotype was obtained from a woman of 80 years or more with COVID-19, enrolled during active disease. CDR3 in amino acids: CASSELGGGNQPQHF. The CDR3 DNA reads as TGTGCCAGCAGTGAATTGGGCGGGGGGAATCAGCCCCAGCATTTT.